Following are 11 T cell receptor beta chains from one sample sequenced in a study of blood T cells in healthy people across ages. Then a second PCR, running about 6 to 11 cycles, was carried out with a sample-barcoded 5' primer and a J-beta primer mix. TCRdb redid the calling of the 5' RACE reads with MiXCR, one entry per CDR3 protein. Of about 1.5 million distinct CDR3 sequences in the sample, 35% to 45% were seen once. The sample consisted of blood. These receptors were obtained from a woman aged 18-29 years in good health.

This CDR3 is CASSWGQGRGDEQYF. CDR3 coding DNA: TGTGCCAGCAGCTGGGGACAGGGTAGAGGAGACGAGCAGTACTTC. This sequence joins TRBV7-9 and TRBJ2-4; 9 positions match TRBD1. The better agreement between TRBJ2-7 and the DNA end casts doubt on the J call. In germline, CDR1 is SEHNR, CDR2 FQNEAQ (reference sequence). The CDR3 totals 15 residues.

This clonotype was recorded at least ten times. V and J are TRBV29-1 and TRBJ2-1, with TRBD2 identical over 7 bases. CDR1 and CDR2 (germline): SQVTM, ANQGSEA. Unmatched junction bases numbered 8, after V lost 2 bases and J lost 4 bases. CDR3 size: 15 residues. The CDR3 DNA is TGCAGCGTTGAAACCCCGGGGGGAGATTACAATGAGCAGTTCTTC. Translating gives CSVETPGGDYNEQFF.

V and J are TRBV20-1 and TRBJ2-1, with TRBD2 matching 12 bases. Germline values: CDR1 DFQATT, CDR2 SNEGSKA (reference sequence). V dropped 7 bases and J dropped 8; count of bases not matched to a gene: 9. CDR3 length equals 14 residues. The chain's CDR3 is CSVFGTSGFYEQFF. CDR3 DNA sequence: TGCAGTGTTTTCGGGACTAGCGGGTTCTATGAGCAGTTCTTC.

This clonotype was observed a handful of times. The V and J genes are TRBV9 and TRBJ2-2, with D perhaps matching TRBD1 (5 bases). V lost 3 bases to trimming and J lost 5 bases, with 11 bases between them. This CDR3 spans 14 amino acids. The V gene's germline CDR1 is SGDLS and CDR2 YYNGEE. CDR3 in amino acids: CASSAFAGTGELFF. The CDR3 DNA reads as TGTGCCAGCAGCGCCTTCGCAGGGACCGGGGAGCTGTTTTTT.

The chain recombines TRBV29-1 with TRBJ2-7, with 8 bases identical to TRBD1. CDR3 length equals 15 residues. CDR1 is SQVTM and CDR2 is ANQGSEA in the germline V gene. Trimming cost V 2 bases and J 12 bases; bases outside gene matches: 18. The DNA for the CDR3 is TGCAGCGTTGAACTCAGGGGGCGTAGCACTAAGACCCGGTACTTC. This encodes CSVELRGRSTKTRYF.

CDR3 region: CASSFGGPSGDGYTF. CDR3 coding DNA: TGTGCCAGCAGTTTTGGAGGACCTAGTGGAGATGGCTACACCTTC. This chain links TRBV12-3 or TRBV12-4 with TRBJ1-2; unclear D gene. The CDR3 extends over 15 amino acids. Trimming took off 3 bases at V and 6 bases at J, with 17 bases between the two ends.

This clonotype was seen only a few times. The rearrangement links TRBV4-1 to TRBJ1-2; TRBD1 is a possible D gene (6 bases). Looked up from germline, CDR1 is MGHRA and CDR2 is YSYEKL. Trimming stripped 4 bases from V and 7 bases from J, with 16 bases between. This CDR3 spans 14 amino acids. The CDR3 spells CASSLGRGGRGYTF. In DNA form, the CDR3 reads TGCGCCAGCAGCCTGGGCCGAGGGGGACGTGGCTACACCTTC.

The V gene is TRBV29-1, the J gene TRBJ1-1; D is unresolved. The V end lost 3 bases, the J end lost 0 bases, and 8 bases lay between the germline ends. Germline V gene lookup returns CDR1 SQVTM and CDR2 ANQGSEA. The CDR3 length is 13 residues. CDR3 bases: TGCAGCGTTGAGGCAGGAATGAACACTGAAGCTTTCTTT. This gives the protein CSVEAGMNTEAFF.

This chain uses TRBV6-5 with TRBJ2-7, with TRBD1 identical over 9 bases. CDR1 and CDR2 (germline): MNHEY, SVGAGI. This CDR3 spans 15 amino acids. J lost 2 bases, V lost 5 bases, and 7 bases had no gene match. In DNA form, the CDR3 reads TGTGCCAGCAGTGGCGACAGGGGGGGAACCTACGAGCAGTACTTC. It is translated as CASSGDRGGTYEQYF.

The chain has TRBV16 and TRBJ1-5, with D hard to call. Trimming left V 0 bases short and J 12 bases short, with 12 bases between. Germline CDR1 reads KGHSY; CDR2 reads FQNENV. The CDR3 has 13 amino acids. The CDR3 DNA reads TGTGCCAGCAGCCAATCGTTGGGAGGGTACCAGCATTTT. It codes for CASSQSLGGYQHF.

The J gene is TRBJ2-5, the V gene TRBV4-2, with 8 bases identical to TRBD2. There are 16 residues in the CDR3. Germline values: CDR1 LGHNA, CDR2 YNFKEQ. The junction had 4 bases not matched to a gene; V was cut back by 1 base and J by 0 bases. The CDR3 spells CASSQGGSGDQETQYF. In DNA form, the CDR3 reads TGTGCCAGCAGCCAAGGGGGTAGCGGGGACCAAGAGACCCAGTACTTC.